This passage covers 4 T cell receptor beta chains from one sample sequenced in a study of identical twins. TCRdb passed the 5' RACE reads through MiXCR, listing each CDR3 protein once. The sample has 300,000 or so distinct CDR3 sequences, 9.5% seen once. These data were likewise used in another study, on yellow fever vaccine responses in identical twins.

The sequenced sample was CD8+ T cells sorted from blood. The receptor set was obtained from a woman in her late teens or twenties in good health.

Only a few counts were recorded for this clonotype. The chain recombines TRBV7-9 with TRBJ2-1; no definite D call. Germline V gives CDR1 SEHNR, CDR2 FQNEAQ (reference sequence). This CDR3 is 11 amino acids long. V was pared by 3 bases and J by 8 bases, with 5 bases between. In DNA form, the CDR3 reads TGTGCCAGCAGCTTCGCTCATGAGCAGTTCTTC. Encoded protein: CASSFAHEQFF.

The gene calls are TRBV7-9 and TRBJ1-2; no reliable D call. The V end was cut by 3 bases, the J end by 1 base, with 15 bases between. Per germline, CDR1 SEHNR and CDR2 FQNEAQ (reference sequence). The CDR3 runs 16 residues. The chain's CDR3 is CASSFHPRNLNYGYTF. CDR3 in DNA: TGTGCCAGCAGCTTCCACCCCAGGAACCTTAACTATGGCTACACCTTC. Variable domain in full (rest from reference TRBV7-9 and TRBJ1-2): DTGVSQNPRHKITKRGQNVTFRCDPISEHNRLYWYRQTLGQGPEFLTYFQNEAQLEKSRLLSDRFSAERPKGSFSTLEIQRTEQGDSAMYLCASSFHPRNLNYGYTFGSGTRLTVV.

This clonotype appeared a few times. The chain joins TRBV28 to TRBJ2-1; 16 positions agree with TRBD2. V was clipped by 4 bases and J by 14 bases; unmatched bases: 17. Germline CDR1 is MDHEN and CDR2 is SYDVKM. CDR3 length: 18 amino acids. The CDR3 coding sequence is TGTGCCAGCAGTTCCAGAATCCCGGGACTAGCGGGAGGGCCTGATGAGTTCTTC. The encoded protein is CASSSRIPGLAGGPDEFF.

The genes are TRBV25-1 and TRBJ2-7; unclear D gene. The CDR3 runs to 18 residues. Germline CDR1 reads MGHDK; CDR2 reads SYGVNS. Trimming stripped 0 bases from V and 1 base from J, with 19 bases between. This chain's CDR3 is CASSEYIKVGLKSYEQYF. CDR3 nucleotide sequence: TGTGCCAGCAGTGAATATATCAAAGTCGGGCTAAAATCCTACGAGCAGTACTTC.